These 7 T cell receptor beta chains originate from one sample sequenced in a study of tumor and adjacent non-tumor tissue in lung cancer. The template was RNA from unsorted bulk tissue. The library came from three nested PCR rounds adapted from ARM-PCR protocols. Each CDR3 protein is one row after TCRdb ran MiXCR on the multiplex PCR reads. The top ten clones hold more than 10% of a sample with approximately 120,000 distinct CDR3 sequences, about 66% of them seen once. Sequencing used lung tumor tissue. These receptors were taken from a man under 40 with non-small cell lung cancer.

Regarding this clonotype: This clone may be a read error of a much larger clone one base away. The chain joins TRBV5-6 to TRBJ2-5; perhaps TRBD2 as D (5 bases). Germline V gives CDR1 SGHDT, CDR2 YYEEEE. This CDR3 contains 15 residues. The CDR3 coding sequence is TGTGCCAGCAGCCCGAGTCCGAGCGGACGAGAGACCCGGTACTTC. This translates into CASSPSPSGRETRYF.

With respect to this clonotype: A much larger clonotype is one base distant, so this may be a read error. The V and J genes are TRBV4-1 and TRBJ2-7; tentative D call: TRBD2 (6 bases). The CDR3 sequence is 15 residues long. CDR1 and CDR2 (germline): MGHRA, YSYEKL. Trimming pared 1 base from V and 4 bases from J, leaving 14 bases between. The CDR3 DNA reads as TGCGCCAGCAGCCAAGTGTCTAGCGCAATGTACGAGCAGTACTTC. Translated, it gives CASSQVSSAMYEQYF.

The V and J genes are TRBV30 and TRBJ2-5; 10 nucleotides align to TRBD2. V was pared by 5 bases and J by 5 bases, with 8 bases of the junction left unmatched. The germline CDR1 and CDR2 sequences are GTSNPN and SVGIG (reference sequence). This CDR3 is built from 14 residues. This chain's CDR3 is CAWAEGSGRETQYF. The DNA for the CDR3 is TGTGCCTGGGCCGAAGGTAGCGGGAGGGAGACCCAGTACTTC.

With regard to this clonotype: This may come from a read error, since a much larger clone is one base off. The genes are TRBV13 and TRBJ2-2, with D possibly matching TRBD1 (6 bases). There are 16 residues in the CDR3. Trimming left V 4 bases short and J 0 bases short, with 12 bases between. Per the germline V gene, CDR1 is PRHDT and CDR2 is FYEKMQ (reference sequence). The CDR3 here is CASSSGQISNTGELFF. CDR3 DNA sequence: TGTGCCAGCAGCTCAGGACAGATATCGAACACCGGGGAGCTGTTTTTT. The full variable domain, rest sourced from reference TRBV13 and TRBJ2-2, is AAGVIQSPRHLIKEKRETATLKCYPIPRHDTVYWYQQGPGQDPQFLISFYEKMQSDKGSIPDRFSAQQFSDYHSELNMSSLELGDSALYFCASSSGQISNTGELFFGEGSRLTVL.

There are a few counts of this clonotype. A much larger clone differs from this one at a single base, so this may be a read error. The V and J genes are TRBV20-1 and TRBJ2-7; D remains ambiguous. Deletions cut 0 bases from V and 7 bases from J, with 13 bases between. Germline-derived CDR1 and CDR2 are DFQATT and SNEGSKA (reference sequence). This CDR3 comprises 13 residues. CDR3 nucleotides: TGCAGTGCTAGAGATTCCGCCTGGTCGGAGCAGTACTTC. This codes for CSARDSAWSEQYF.

As concerns this clonotype: A read error may explain this, as a much larger clone is one base away. The rearrangement uses TRBV18 and TRBJ1-1; D might be TRBD1 (5 bases). Germline values: CDR1 KGHSH, CDR2 LQKENI. V gave up 6 bases and J gave up 1 base, with 15 bases separating them. The CDR3 runs 15 residues. CDR3 in amino acids: CASSQRGSRNTEAFF. The CDR3 nucleotides are TGTGCCAGCTCCCAAAGGGGCAGTAGGAACACTGAAGCTTTCTTT.

This clonotype has ten or more counts. The chain links TRBV5-1 to TRBJ1-4, with 8 bases fitting TRBD1. The junction had 5 bases not matched to a gene; V was cut back by 4 bases and J by 6 bases. This CDR3 has 14 amino acids. The germline V gene has CDR1 SGHRS and CDR2 YFSETQ. The CDR3 protein is CASSKQGDYEKLFF. The DNA of the CDR3 is TGCGCCAGCAGCAAACAGGGGGACTATGAAAAACTGTTTTTT.